The rows below give T cell receptor beta chains drawn from one sample of a study of T cell responses to AZD1222 COVID-19 vaccine. Sequenced by immunoSEQ multiplex PCR; TCRdb stores in-frame clones only, minus some. The sample includes 150,000 to 200,000 clones, 85% to 90% of them seen just once. The sample in question was peripheral blood, obtained on day 0 of AZD1222 vaccination. These receptors originate from an adult in good health. CDR3s include the opening cysteine and the closing phenylalanine or tryptophan. The D gene is left open where the match is weak. Some rows have no size entry. The others give once, few or many, or a class for an expanded clone.

CDR3: CASSEDGNYGYTF
DNA: TGTGCCAGCAGTGAAGACGGTAACTATGGCTACACCTTC
J: TRBJ1-2
D: NA
V: TRBV2
size: NA

CDR3: CASSRGTGSNQPQHF
DNA: TGTGCCAGCAGCCGAGGGACAGGAAGCAATCAGCCCCAGCATTTT
J: TRBJ1-5
D: TRBD1
V: TRBV11-2
size: NA

CDR3: CAISEVATSTDTQYF
DNA: TGTGCCATCAGTGAGGTGGCAACTTCAACAGATACGCAGTATTTT
J: TRBJ2-3
D: NA
V: TRBV10-3
size: NA

CDR3: CASSQGLAVGGEQFF
DNA: TGTGCCAGCAGCCAAGGACTAGCGGTGGGGGGTGAGCAGTTCTTC
J: TRBJ2-1
D: TRBD2
V: TRBV3-1/TRBV3-2
size: NA

CDR3: CASSASDYEQYF
DNA: TGTGCCAGCAGTGCTTCAGACTACGAGCAGTACTTC
J: TRBJ2-7
D: NA
V: TRBV25-1
size: NA

CDR3: CASSLRNTEAFF
DNA: TGTGCCAGCAGCCTTCGGAATACTGAAGCTTTCTTT
J: TRBJ1-1
D: NA
V: TRBV5-5
size: NA

CDR3: CASSILPGGSNQPQHF
DNA: TGTGCCAGTAGTATTCTTCCAGGGGGTAGCAATCAGCCCCAGCATTTT
J: TRBJ1-5
D: TRBD1
V: TRBV19
size: NA

CDR3: CAISPNSNEQFF
DNA: TGTGCCATCAGTCCGAACAGCAATGAGCAGTTCTTC
J: TRBJ2-1
D: NA
V: TRBV10-3
size: once

CDR3: CASSPGVGEATEAFF
DNA: TGTGCCAGCAGCCCGGGGGTTGGGGAAGCCACTGAAGCTTTCTTT
J: TRBJ1-1
D: NA
V: TRBV7-3
size: NA

CDR3: CASSNGGAGNTEAFF
DNA: TGTGCCAGCAGTAACGGGGGCGCAGGAAACACTGAAGCTTTCTTT
J: TRBJ1-1
D: NA
V: TRBV6-5
size: NA

CDR3: CASHRENTEAFF
DNA: TGTGCCAGCCACAGGGAGAACACTGAAGCTTTCTTT
J: TRBJ1-1
D: NA
V: TRBV2
size: once

CDR3: CASSEYGGGYTF
DNA: TGTGCCAGTAGTGAGTATGGAGGTGGCTACACCTTC
J: TRBJ1-2
D: NA
V: TRBV19
size: NA

CDR3: CASSSTAGSLYTQYF
DNA: TGTGCCAGCAGTTCGACAGCGGGAAGCCTCTATACGCAGTATTTT
J: TRBJ2-3
D: TRBD2
V: TRBV28
size: once

CDR3: CASSSKREVSTDTQYF
DNA: TGTGCCAGCAGCTCAAAGCGGGAGGTGAGCACAGATACGCAGTATTTT
J: TRBJ2-3
D: TRBD2
V: TRBV9
size: NA

CDR3: CASGRKNYGYTF
DNA: TGTGCCAGCGGTAGGAAAAACTATGGCTACACCTTC
J: TRBJ1-2
D: NA
V: TRBV2
size: few

CDR3: CASSQGEKLFF
DNA: TGTGCCAGCAGCCAAGGTGAAAAACTGTTTTTT
J: TRBJ1-4
D: NA
V: TRBV5-6
size: once

CDR3: CASYAWADVNYGYTF
DNA: TGTGCCAGCTACGCGTGGGCCGACGTGAACTATGGCTACACCTTC
J: TRBJ1-2
D: NA
V: TRBV13
size: NA

CDR3: CASTTIGFSNQPQHF
DNA: TGTGCCAGCACCACTATTGGATTTAGCAATCAGCCCCAGCATTTT
J: TRBJ1-5
D: NA
V: TRBV5-6
size: NA

CDR3: CASRAGTGGYTF
DNA: TGTGCCAGCAGGGCAGGGACGGGTGGCTACACCTTC
J: TRBJ1-2
D: NA
V: TRBV7-9
size: NA

CDR3: CASSQEPGQAFNSPLHF
DNA: TGCGCCAGCAGCCAAGAACCGGGACAGGCCTTCAATTCACCCCTCCACTTT
J: TRBJ1-6
D: TRBD1
V: TRBV4-1
size: NA

CDR3: CASSQSDRRVSEQFF
DNA: TGCGCCAGCAGCCAATCGGACAGGAGGGTCAGTGAGCAGTTCTTC
J: TRBJ2-1
D: NA
V: TRBV4-3
size: once

CDR3: CASSMVRGTGDHEQYF
DNA: TGTGCCAGTAGTATGGTTCGAGGGACAGGGGACCACGAGCAGTACTTC
J: TRBJ2-7
D: TRBD1
V: TRBV19
size: NA

CDR3: CASSLDTGELFF
DNA: TGTGCCAGCAGCTTAGACACCGGGGAGCTGTTTTTT
J: TRBJ2-2
D: NA
V: TRBV7-2
size: NA